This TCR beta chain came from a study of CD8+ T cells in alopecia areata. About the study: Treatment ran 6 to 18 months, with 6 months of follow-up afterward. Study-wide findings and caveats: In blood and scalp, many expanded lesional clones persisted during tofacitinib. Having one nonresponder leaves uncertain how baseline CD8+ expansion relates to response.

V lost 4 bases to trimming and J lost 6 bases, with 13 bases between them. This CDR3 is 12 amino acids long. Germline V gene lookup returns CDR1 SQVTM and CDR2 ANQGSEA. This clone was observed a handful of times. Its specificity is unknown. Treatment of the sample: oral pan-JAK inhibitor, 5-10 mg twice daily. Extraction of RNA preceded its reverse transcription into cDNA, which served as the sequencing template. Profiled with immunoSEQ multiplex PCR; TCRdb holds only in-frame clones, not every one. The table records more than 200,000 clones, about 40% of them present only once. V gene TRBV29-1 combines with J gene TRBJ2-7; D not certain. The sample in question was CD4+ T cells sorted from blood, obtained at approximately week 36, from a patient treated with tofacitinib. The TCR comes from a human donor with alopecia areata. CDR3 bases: TGCAGCGTTGGACAAGGCACTGGCGAGCAGTACTTC. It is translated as CSVGQGTGEQYF.